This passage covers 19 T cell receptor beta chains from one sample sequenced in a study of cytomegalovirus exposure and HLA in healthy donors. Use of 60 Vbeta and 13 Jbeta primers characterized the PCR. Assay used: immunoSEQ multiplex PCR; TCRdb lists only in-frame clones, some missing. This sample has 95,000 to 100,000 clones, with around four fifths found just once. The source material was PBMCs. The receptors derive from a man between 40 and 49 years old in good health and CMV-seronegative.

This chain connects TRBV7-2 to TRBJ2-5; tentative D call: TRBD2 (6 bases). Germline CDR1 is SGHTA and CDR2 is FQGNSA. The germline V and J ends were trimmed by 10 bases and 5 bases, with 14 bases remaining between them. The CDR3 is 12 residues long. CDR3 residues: CAMGRPYETQYF. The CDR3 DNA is TGTGCCATGGGGAGGCCGTACGAGACCCAGTACTTC.

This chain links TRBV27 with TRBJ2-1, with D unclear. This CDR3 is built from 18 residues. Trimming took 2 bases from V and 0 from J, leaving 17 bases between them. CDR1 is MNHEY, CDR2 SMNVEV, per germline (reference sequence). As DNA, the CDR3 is TGTGCCAGCAGTTTAAACTATGAGTCCTCGAGCTCCTACAATGAGCAGTTCTTC. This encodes CASSLNYESSSSYNEQFF.

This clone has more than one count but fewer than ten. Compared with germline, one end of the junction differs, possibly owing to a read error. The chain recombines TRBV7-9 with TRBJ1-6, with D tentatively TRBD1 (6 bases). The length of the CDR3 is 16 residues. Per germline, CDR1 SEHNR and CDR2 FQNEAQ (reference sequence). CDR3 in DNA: TGTTCCAGCAGCTTACTACAGGGAGCCTATAATTCACCCCTCCACTTT. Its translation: CSSSLLQGAYNSPLHF.

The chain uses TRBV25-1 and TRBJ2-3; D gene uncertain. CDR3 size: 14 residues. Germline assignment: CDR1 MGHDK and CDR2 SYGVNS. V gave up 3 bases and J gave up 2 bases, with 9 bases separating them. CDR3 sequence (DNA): TGTGCCAGCAGTGATTTGAGAGACACAGATACGCAGTATTTT. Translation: CASSDLRDTDTQYF.

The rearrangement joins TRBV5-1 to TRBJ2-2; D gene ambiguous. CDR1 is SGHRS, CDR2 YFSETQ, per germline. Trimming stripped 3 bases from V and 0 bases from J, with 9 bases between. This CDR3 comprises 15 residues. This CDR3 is CASSSRNSNTGELFF. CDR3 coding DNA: TGCGCCAGCAGCTCCAGAAATTCGAACACCGGGGAGCTGTTTTTT.

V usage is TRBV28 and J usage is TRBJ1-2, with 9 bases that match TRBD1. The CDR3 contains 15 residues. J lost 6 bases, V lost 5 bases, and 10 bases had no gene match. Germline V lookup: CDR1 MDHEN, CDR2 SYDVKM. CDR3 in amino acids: CASSPAGTGYDGYTF. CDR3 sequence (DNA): TGTGCCAGCAGTCCTGCCGGGACAGGGTACGATGGCTACACCTTC.

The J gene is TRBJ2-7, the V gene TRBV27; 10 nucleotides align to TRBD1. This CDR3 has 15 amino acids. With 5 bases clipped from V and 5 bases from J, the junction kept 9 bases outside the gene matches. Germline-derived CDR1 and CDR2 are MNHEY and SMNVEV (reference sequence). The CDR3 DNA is TGTGCCAGCAGTCCAAGGGACAGGGGATTTCACGAGCAGTACTTC. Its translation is CASSPRDRGFHEQYF.

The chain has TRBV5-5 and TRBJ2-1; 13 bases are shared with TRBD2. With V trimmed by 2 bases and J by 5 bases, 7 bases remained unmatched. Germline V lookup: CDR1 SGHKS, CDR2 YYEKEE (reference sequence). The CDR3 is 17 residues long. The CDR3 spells CASSLKTGTSGNNEQFF. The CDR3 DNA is TGTGCCAGCAGCTTAAAAACCGGGACTAGCGGGAACAATGAGCAGTTCTTC.

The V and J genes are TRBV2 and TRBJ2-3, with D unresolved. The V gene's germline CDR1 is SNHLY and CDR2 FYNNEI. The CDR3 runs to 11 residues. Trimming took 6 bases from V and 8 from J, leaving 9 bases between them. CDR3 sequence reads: CASRPTGTQYF. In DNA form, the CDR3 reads TGTGCCAGCAGGCCGACGGGTACGCAGTATTTT.

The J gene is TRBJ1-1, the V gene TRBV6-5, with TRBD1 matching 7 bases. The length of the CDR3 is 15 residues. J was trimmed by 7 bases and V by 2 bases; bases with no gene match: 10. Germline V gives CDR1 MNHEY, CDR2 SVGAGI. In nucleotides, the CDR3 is TGTGCCAGCAGTTACGGCAAACGACAGGGTGGTGAAGCTTTCTTT. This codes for CASSYGKRQGGEAFF.

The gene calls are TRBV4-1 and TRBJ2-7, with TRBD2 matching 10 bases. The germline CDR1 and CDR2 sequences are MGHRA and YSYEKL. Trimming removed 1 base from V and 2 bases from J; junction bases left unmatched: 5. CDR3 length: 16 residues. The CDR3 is CASSQVGSGGAYEQYF. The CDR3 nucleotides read TGCGCCAGCAGCCAAGTTGGGAGCGGGGGGGCCTACGAGCAGTACTTC.

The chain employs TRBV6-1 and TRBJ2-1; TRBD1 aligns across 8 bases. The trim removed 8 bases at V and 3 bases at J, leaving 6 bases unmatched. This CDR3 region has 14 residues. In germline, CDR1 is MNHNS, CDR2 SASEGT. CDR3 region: CASQGTGFYNEQFF. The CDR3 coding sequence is TGTGCCAGCCAGGGGACAGGATTCTACAATGAGCAGTTCTTC.

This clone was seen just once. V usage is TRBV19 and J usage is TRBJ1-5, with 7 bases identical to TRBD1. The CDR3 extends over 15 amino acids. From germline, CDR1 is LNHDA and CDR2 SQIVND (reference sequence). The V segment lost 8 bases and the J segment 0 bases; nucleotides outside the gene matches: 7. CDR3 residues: CASGLTGYSNQPQHF. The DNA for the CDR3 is TGTGCCAGTGGCTTGACAGGGTATAGCAATCAGCCCCAGCATTTT.

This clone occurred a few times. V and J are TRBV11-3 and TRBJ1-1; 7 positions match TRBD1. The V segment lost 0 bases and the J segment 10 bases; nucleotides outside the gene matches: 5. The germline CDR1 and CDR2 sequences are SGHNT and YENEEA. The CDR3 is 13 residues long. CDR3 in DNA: TGTGCCAGCAGCTTAGATCAAACAGGGGTAGCTTTCTTT. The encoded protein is CASSLDQTGVAFF.

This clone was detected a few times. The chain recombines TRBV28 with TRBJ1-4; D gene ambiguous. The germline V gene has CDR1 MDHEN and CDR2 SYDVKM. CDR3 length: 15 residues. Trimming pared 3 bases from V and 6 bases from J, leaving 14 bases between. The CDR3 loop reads CASSFGGARHEKLFF. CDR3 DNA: TGTGCCAGCAGTTTTGGCGGAGCCAGACATGAAAAACTGTTTTTT.

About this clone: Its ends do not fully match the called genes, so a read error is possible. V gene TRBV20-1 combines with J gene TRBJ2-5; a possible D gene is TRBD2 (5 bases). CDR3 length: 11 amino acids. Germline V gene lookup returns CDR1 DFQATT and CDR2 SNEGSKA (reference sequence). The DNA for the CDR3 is TGCAGTGCTAGCCCTGGGGAGAGCCAGTACTTC. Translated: CSASPGESQYF.

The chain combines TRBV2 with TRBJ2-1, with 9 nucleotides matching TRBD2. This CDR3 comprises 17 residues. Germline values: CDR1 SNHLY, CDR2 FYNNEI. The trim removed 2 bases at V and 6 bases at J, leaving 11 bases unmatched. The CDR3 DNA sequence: TGTGCCAGCAGTGAACATGTAGGTAGCGGGAGTGGCAATGAGCAGTTCTTC. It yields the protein CASSEHVGSGSGNEQFF.

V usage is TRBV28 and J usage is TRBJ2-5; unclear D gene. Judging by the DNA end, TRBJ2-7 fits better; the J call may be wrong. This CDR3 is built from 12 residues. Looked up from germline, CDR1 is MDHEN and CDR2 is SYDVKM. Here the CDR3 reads CASSSSPYEQYF. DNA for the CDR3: TGTGCCAGCAGTTCTTCCCCCTACGAGCAGTACTTC.

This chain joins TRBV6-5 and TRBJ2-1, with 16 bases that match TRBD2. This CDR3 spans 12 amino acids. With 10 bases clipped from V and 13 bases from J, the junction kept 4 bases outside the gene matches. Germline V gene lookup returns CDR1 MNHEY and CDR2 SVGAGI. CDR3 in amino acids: CATGTSGRDQFF. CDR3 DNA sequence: TGTGCCACCGGGACTAGCGGGAGGGATCAGTTCTTC.